This T cell receptor beta chain was documented in a study of a mutant IDH1 vaccine in newly diagnosed glioma. As for the study in general: Those enrolled had earlier been treated with radiotherapy, temozolomide, or both, mostly both.

Time point given: baseline, week 1 (first vaccination visit). Described treatment: pre-vaccination baseline after standard-of-care therapy. This table comes from immunoSEQ multiplex PCR, and its TCRdb copy is limited to in-frame clones, with some not included. This sample carries 20,000 to 25,000 clones, 70% to 90% of them seen once, and the ten largest clones take roughly 5.9%. The CDR3 covers 16 residues. Trimming removed 5 bases at V and 2 bases at J, with 17 bases between. In germline, CDR1 is SEHNR, CDR2 FQNEAQ (reference sequence). The source was PBMCs, collected from a glioma patient treated with radiotherapy, temozolomide or both. V and J are TRBV7-9 and TRBJ2-3; D is perhaps TRBD1 (6 bases). The source is a man aged 35-49 years with glioma. CDR3 in DNA: TGTGCCAGCAGCCCACGGGCAGGGGCCTTCACAGATACGCAGTATTTT. Translated: CASSPRAGAFTDTQYF. Full variable domain (missing parts from reference TRBV7-9 and TRBJ2-3): DTGVSQNPRHKITKRGQNVTFRCDPISEHNRLYWYRQTLGQGPEFLTYFQNEAQLEKSRLLSDRFSAERPKGSFSTLEIQRTEQGDSAMYLCASSPRAGAFTDTQYFGPGTRLTVL.